Listed below are T cell receptor beta chains from one sample, sequenced in a study of shared clonotypes between healthy human individuals. Sequenced by immunoSEQ multiplex PCR; TCRdb stores in-frame clones only, minus some. The sample carries approximately 980,000 clones, more than 75% recorded once. Sample: memory CD4+ T cells sorted from blood. The receptors were gathered from a man aged 18-30 years in good health. Each CDR3 is given with its conserved first and last residue. A D gene is named only where the DNA matches it firmly. Size values are once, few and many counts, or a class for expanded clones, and some rows have none.

D gene: -
J gene: TRBJ2-5
clone size: -
V gene: TRBV28
CDR3 protein: CASMVSREETQYF
CDR3 DNA: TGTGCCAGCATGGTCAGCAGGGAGGAGACCCAGTACTTC

D gene: -
J gene: TRBJ1-4
clone size: few
V gene: TRBV2
CDR3 protein: CASRQSTNEKLFF
CDR3 DNA: TGTGCCAGCAGACAGTCAACTAATGAAAAACTGTTTTTT

D gene: TRBD2
J gene: TRBJ2-1
clone size: once
V gene: TRBV4-3
CDR3 protein: CASSRQLAGGSYNEQFF
CDR3 DNA: TGCGCCAGCAGCCGTCAACTAGCGGGAGGTTCCTACAATGAGCAGTTCTTC

D gene: TRBD2
J gene: TRBJ2-5
clone size: -
V gene: TRBV7-2
CDR3 protein: CASSLQRDRGLETQYF
CDR3 DNA: TGTGCCAGCAGCTTACAGCGGGATAGGGGCTTAGAGACCCAGTACTTC

D gene: TRBD1
J gene: TRBJ1-1
clone size: many
V gene: TRBV5-1
CDR3 protein: CASSPIPTGVGTEAFF
CDR3 DNA: TGCGCCAGCAGCCCGATACCGACAGGGGTCGGCACTGAAGCTTTCTTT

D gene: -
J gene: TRBJ2-5
clone size: -
V gene: TRBV23-1
CDR3 protein: CASSSPQRDSQETQYF
CDR3 DNA: TGCGCCAGCAGTTCCCCCCAGCGGGACAGCCAAGAGACCCAGTACTTC

D gene: TRBD1
J gene: TRBJ1-5
clone size: -
V gene: TRBV10-1
CDR3 protein: CASSGQGRGNQPQHF
CDR3 DNA: TGCGCCAGCAGCGGACAGGGTAGGGGCAATCAGCCCCAGCATTTT

D gene: -
J gene: TRBJ2-7
clone size: -
V gene: TRBV30
CDR3 protein: CAWSVRGAAEQYF
CDR3 DNA: TGTGCCTGGAGTGTGAGGGGGGCTGCCGAGCAGTACTTC

D gene: -
J gene: TRBJ2-7
clone size: -
V gene: TRBV18
CDR3 protein: CASSRDSYEQYF
CDR3 DNA: TGTGCCAGCTCACGGGATTCCTACGAGCAGTACTTC

D gene: -
J gene: TRBJ2-3
clone size: -
V gene: TRBV28
CDR3 protein: CASSRGHPSTDTQYF
CDR3 DNA: TGTGCCAGCAGCCGGGGACACCCTAGCACAGATACGCAGTATTTT

D gene: TRBD2
J gene: TRBJ2-1
clone size: -
V gene: TRBV28
CDR3 protein: CASDGLAGTNEQFF
CDR3 DNA: TGTGCCAGCGATGGACTAGCGGGAACCAATGAGCAGTTCTTC

D gene: TRBD1
J gene: TRBJ2-1
clone size: -
V gene: TRBV25-1
CDR3 protein: CASSEFDRDNEQFF
CDR3 DNA: TGTGCCAGCAGTGAATTCGACAGGGACAATGAGCAGTTCTTC

D gene: -
J gene: TRBJ2-7
clone size: once
V gene: TRBV5-1
CDR3 protein: CASSLEAGPYEQYF
CDR3 DNA: TGCGCCAGCAGCTTGGAGGCCGGGCCCTACGAGCAGTACTTC

D gene: TRBD2
J gene: TRBJ2-3
clone size: -
V gene: TRBV25-1
CDR3 protein: CASSANGLVDTQYF
CDR3 DNA: TGTGCCAGCAGTGCCAACGGACTAGTGGATACGCAGTATTTT

D gene: -
J gene: TRBJ1-1
clone size: -
V gene: TRBV9
CDR3 protein: CASSVGGHLMNTEAFF
CDR3 DNA: TGTGCCAGCAGCGTAGGAGGACACCTCATGAACACTGAAGCTTTCTTT

D gene: TRBD2
J gene: TRBJ2-1
clone size: -
V gene: TRBV9
CDR3 protein: CASSVSSGRNYNEQFF
CDR3 DNA: TGTGCCAGCAGCGTTTCTAGCGGGAGGAACTACAATGAGCAGTTCTTC

D gene: -
J gene: TRBJ2-7
clone size: -
V gene: TRBV2
CDR3 protein: CASKALYEQYF
CDR3 DNA: TGTGCCAGCAAGGCCCTCTACGAGCAGTACTTC

D gene: -
J gene: TRBJ2-5
clone size: -
V gene: TRBV6-1
CDR3 protein: CASILGGFSETQYF
CDR3 DNA: TGTGCCAGCATCCTAGGTGGTTTTAGTGAGACCCAGTACTTC

D gene: -
J gene: TRBJ2-1
clone size: -
V gene: TRBV7-2
CDR3 protein: CASSPRLVSSQGEQFF
CDR3 DNA: TGTGCCAGCAGCCCCCGACTGGTCAGCTCCCAGGGTGAGCAGTTCTTC

D gene: -
J gene: TRBJ1-6
clone size: once
V gene: TRBV5-1
CDR3 protein: CASSGAENSPLHF
CDR3 DNA: TGCGCCAGCAGCGGGGCAGAAAATTCACCCCTCCACTTT

D gene: -
J gene: TRBJ1-1
clone size: -
V gene: TRBV28
CDR3 protein: CASSPPKGTEAFF
CDR3 DNA: TGTGCCAGCAGTCCCCCCAAGGGCACTGAAGCTTTCTTT

D gene: -
J gene: TRBJ2-7
clone size: -
V gene: TRBV19
CDR3 protein: CASSIGAGDEQYF
CDR3 DNA: TGTGCCAGTAGTATAGGGGCAGGGGACGAGCAGTACTTC

D gene: -
J gene: TRBJ1-1
clone size: few
V gene: TRBV30
CDR3 protein: CAWSFQGNTEAFF
CDR3 DNA: TGTGCCTGGAGTTTCCAGGGGAATACTGAAGCTTTCTTT

D gene: -
J gene: TRBJ1-6
clone size: few
V gene: TRBV6-5
CDR3 protein: CASSSAHDRSNSPLHF
CDR3 DNA: TGTGCCAGCAGTTCTGCCCACGACAGGAGTAATTCACCCCTCCACTTT

D gene: -
J gene: TRBJ2-5
clone size: -
V gene: TRBV4-1
CDR3 protein: CASSQTERGTQYF
CDR3 DNA: TGCGCCAGCAGCCAAACGGAGAGGGGGACCCAGTACTTC

D gene: TRBD1
J gene: TRBJ2-7
clone size: many
V gene: TRBV2
CDR3 protein: CASSPGQGRHEQYF
CDR3 DNA: TGTGCCAGCAGTCCGGGACAGGGGCGACACGAGCAGTACTTC

D gene: TRBD2
J gene: TRBJ2-3
clone size: -
V gene: TRBV30
CDR3 protein: CAWSVARGGQSTDTQYF
CDR3 DNA: TGTGCCTGGAGTGTCGCCCGGGGGGGCCAGAGCACAGATACGCAGTATTTT

D gene: TRBD2
J gene: TRBJ2-7
clone size: -
V gene: TRBV10-3
CDR3 protein: CAIKGLAGVSYEQYF
CDR3 DNA: TGTGCCATCAAGGGACTAGCGGGAGTATCCTACGAGCAGTACTTC

D gene: TRBD1
J gene: TRBJ1-6
clone size: -
V gene: TRBV27
CDR3 protein: CASSPTGLLGSPLHF
CDR3 DNA: TGTGCCAGCAGTCCGACAGGGCTTTTGGGTTCACCCCTCCACTTT

D gene: -
J gene: TRBJ2-4
clone size: -
V gene: TRBV6-1
CDR3 protein: CASLRGGVDIQYF
CDR3 DNA: TGTGCCAGCCTGCGAGGGGGGGTGGACATTCAGTACTTC

D gene: TRBD1
J gene: TRBJ2-7
clone size: -
V gene: TRBV19
CDR3 protein: CASSKKPPGQGLGEQYF
CDR3 DNA: TGTGCCAGTAGTAAGAAGCCCCCGGGACAGGGCCTTGGGGAGCAGTACTTC

D gene: -
J gene: TRBJ1-6
clone size: -
V gene: TRBV11-2
CDR3 protein: CASSSGTGNNSPLHF
CDR3 DNA: TGTGCCAGCAGCTCGGGGACGGGAAATAATTCACCCCTCCACTTT

D gene: -
J gene: TRBJ2-2
clone size: once
V gene: TRBV6-1
CDR3 protein: CASIYHFNTGELFF
CDR3 DNA: TGTGCCAGCATATACCACTTTAACACCGGGGAGCTGTTTTTT

D gene: TRBD1
J gene: TRBJ2-6
clone size: many
V gene: TRBV10-3
CDR3 protein: CAISGDRAASGANVLTF
CDR3 DNA: TGTGCCATCAGTGGGGACAGGGCGGCCTCCGGGGCCAACGTCCTGACTTTC

D gene: -
J gene: TRBJ1-6
clone size: -
V gene: TRBV7-3
CDR3 protein: CASSLLGNPNSPLHF
CDR3 DNA: TGTGCCAGCAGCTTACTGGGCAACCCTAATTCACCCCTCCACTTT

D gene: TRBD1
J gene: TRBJ2-7
clone size: -
V gene: TRBV28
CDR3 protein: CASSLDRGREQYF
CDR3 DNA: TGTGCCAGCAGTTTGGACAGGGGGAGAGAGCAGTACTTC

D gene: -
J gene: TRBJ2-1
clone size: many
V gene: TRBV19
CDR3 protein: CASSWGRELYNEQFF
CDR3 DNA: TGTGCCAGTTCTTGGGGGCGGGAGCTCTACAATGAGCAGTTCTTC

D gene: -
J gene: TRBJ1-2
clone size: -
V gene: TRBV29-1
CDR3 protein: CSDSYGYTF
CDR3 DNA: TGCAGCGATAGCTATGGCTACACCTTC

D gene: -
J gene: TRBJ2-1
clone size: -
V gene: TRBV6-8
CDR3 protein: CASSYYRNGEQFF
CDR3 DNA: TGTGCCAGCAGTTACTATAGAAACGGAGAGCAGTTCTTC

D gene: -
J gene: TRBJ2-5
clone size: -
V gene: TRBV18
CDR3 protein: CASSLQTIQETQYF
CDR3 DNA: TGTGCCAGCTCCCTTCAGACCATCCAAGAGACCCAGTACTTC

D gene: TRBD2
J gene: TRBJ2-7
clone size: -
V gene: TRBV6-5
CDR3 protein: CASSSGTSGSYEQYF
CDR3 DNA: TGTGCCAGCAGCTCCGGGACTAGCGGGTCCTACGAGCAGTACTTC

D gene: -
J gene: TRBJ2-4
clone size: -
V gene: TRBV10-3
CDR3 protein: CAISEVGGNIQYF
CDR3 DNA: TGTGCCATCAGTGAGGTCGGGGGAAACATTCAGTACTTC

D gene: TRBD1
J gene: TRBJ2-7
clone size: -
V gene: TRBV18
CDR3 protein: CASSPPGRQGAYEQYF
CDR3 DNA: TGTGCCAGCTCACCACCGGGAAGACAGGGGGCCTACGAGCAGTACTTC

D gene: TRBD1
J gene: TRBJ1-2
clone size: few
V gene: TRBV28
CDR3 protein: CASRQTPGQGPSEGYTF
CDR3 DNA: TGTGCCAGCAGGCAAACCCCGGGACAGGGGCCGTCAGAGGGCTACACCTTC

D gene: -
J gene: TRBJ2-7
clone size: -
V gene: TRBV30
CDR3 protein: CAWGTDFSYEQYF
CDR3 DNA: TGTGCCTGGGGGACGGATTTTTCCTACGAGCAGTACTTC

D gene: -
J gene: TRBJ1-2
clone size: -
V gene: TRBV6-5
CDR3 protein: CASSTTAGGYTF
CDR3 DNA: TGTGCCAGCAGTACAACAGCCGGGGGCTACACCTTC

D gene: TRBD2
J gene: TRBJ2-5
clone size: once
V gene: TRBV5-1
CDR3 protein: CASSPTRGYETQYF
CDR3 DNA: TGCGCCAGCAGCCCTACGCGGGGGTATGAGACCCAGTACTTC

D gene: -
J gene: TRBJ1-5
clone size: many
V gene: TRBV7-2
CDR3 protein: CASSLRGNQPQHF
CDR3 DNA: TGTGCCAGCAGCTTACGGGGTAATCAGCCCCAGCATTTT